This TCR beta chain originates from a study of brain T cells in children with intractable seizures. Whole-study findings and limits: Pre-surgery blood may have been undersampled, hiding some clones.

The CDR3 totals 14 residues. V lost 3 bases and J 6 bases, leaving 12 bases between the germline ends. The germline gives CDR1 MGHDK, CDR2 SYGVNS. This clone was counted a single time. The antigen remains undetermined. Only cases whose brain tissue showed the highest T cell transcript signatures were sequenced. At least one anti-epileptic drug was given before surgery. Profiled with immunoSEQ multiplex PCR; TCRdb holds only in-frame clones, not every one. Of tens of thousands of clones in the sample, 85% to 95% are singletons; the top ten hold around 6%. The chain is built from TRBV25-1 and TRBJ2-1; a possible D gene is TRBD2 (5 bases). This TCR was recovered from a boy aged 5-17 years with focal cortical dysplasia and intractable seizures. The sequenced sample was peripheral blood, obtained at surgery. CDR3: CASSDGGAGNEQFF. As DNA, the CDR3 is TGTGCCAGCAGTGATGGAGGTGCGGGCAATGAGCAGTTCTTC.